This TCR beta chain was profiled in a study of post-analysis software for immune sequencing data. At the level of the study: Some patients lacked subtype; others had relapsing-remitting, secondary progressive or progressive-relapsing disease.

Unique molecular identifiers were carried by the TCR beta cDNA libraries. Once roughly 0.85 to 11 million T cells were used, hundreds of thousands of cDNA molecules resulted. TCRdb passed the PCR reads through MiXCR, listing each CDR3 protein once. The data contain roughly 800,000 distinct CDR3 sequences, roughly 46% of them singletons. Germline CDR1 MNHEY, CDR2 SVGAGI. The V end was cut by 7 bases, the J end by 0 bases, with 14 bases between. The CDR3 has 15 residues. Study-level findings and limits: The authors found that F measure strongly co-clustered same-batch samples. Patients used about five TRBV segments, including TRBV5-6, TRBV5-1 and TRBV20-1, more often than controls. Significantly decreased normalized Chao1 diversity was recorded for multiple sclerosis patients relative to controls.

As to this clonotype: As yet, its antigen is unknown.

The sequence derives from a girl aged 10-17 years with multiple sclerosis. The sample comprised blood. The chain couples TRBV6-5 to TRBJ2-3; D gene ambiguous. CDR3 sequence (DNA): TGTGCCAGCACCCACACCTATTCTAGCACAGATACGCAGTATTTT. It codes for CASTHTYSSTDTQYF.